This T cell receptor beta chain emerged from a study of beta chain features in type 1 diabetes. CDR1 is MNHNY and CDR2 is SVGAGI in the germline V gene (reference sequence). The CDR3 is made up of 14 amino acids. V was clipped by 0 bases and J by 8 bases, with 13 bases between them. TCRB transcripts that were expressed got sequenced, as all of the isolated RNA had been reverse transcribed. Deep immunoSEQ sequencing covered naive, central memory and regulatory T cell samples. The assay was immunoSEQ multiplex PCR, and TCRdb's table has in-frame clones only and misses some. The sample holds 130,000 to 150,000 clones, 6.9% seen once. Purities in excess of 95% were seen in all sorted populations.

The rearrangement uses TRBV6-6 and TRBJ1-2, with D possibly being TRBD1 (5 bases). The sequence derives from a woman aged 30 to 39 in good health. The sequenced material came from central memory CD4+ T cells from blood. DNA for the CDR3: TGTGCCAGCAGTTACTCGAAGCAGGGCGACGGCTACACCTTC. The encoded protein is CASSYSKQGDGYTF.